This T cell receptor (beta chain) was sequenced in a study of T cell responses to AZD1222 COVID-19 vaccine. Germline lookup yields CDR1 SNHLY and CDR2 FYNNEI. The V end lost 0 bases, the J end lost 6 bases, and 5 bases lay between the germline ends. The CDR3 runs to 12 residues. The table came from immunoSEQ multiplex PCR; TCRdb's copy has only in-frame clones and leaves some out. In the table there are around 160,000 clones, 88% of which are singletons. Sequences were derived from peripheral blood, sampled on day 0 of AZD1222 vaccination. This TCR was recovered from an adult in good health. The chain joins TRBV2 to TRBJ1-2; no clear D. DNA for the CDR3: TGTGCCAGCAGTGAAGCGCAAAATGGCTACACCTTC. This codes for CASSEAQNGYTF.